The source of this T cell receptor beta chain is a study of blood T cells in healthy people across ages. CDR1 and CDR2 from the germline V gene are KGHSH and LQKENI. The CDR3 extends over 12 amino acids. V lost 3 bases to trimming and J lost 6 bases, with 8 bases between them. Alongside a J-beta primer mix, a sample-barcoded 5' primer served in a second PCR lasting roughly 6 to 12 cycles. From each sample, at least 3 million paired-end reads containing CDR3 were obtained. MiXCR, run by TCRdb on the 5' RACE reads, gives a single entry per CDR3 protein. The sample has about 1.6 million distinct CDR3 sequences; roughly 32% are singletons. In this sample, this clonotype turned up a few times.

The sample taken for sequencing was blood. This chain joins TRBV18 and TRBJ1-1; D is undetermined. The TCR comes from a woman aged 30 to 39 in good health. CDR3 residues: CASSPKAAEAFF. CDR3 nucleotides: TGTGCCAGCTCACCGAAGGCAGCTGAAGCTTTCTTT. The full variable domain, its missing parts supplied by reference TRBV18 and TRBJ1-1, is NAGVMQNPRHLVRRRGQEARLRCSPMKGHSHVYWYRQLPEEGLKFMVYLQKENIIDESGMPKERFSAEFPKEGPSILRIQQVVRGDSAAYFCASSPKAAEAFFGQGTRLTVV.